The source of this T cell receptor (beta chain) is a study of T cells after yellow fever vaccination. TCRdb used MiXCR to reprocess the 5' RACE reads, holding one entry per CDR3 protein. This sample has 46,000 or so distinct CDR3 sequences, with around 6.5% found just once. This clonotype was counted only a few times. Trimming stripped 5 bases from V and 6 bases from J, with 11 bases between. This CDR3 is 12 amino acids long. From germline, CDR1 is DFQATT and CDR2 SNEGSKA (reference sequence). V gene TRBV20-1 combines with J gene TRBJ2-1; D gene unclear. The clonotype originates from a man between 25 and 39 years old who received the YFV17D yellow fever vaccine. The source material was PBMCs, either bulk or a sorted T-cell subset (CD4+, CD8+, memory, or dextramer-sorted; not recorded which), sampled 45 days after the yellow fever booster vaccination. This chain's CDR3 is CSAGMGSNEQFF. CDR3 sequence (DNA): TGCAGTGCTGGAATGGGTTCCAATGAGCAGTTCTTC.